This T cell receptor beta chain was profiled in a study of blood T cell repertoires in COVID-19. Study-wide context: Collection of acute and convalescent COVID-19 samples took place in the United States, Italy and Spain.

The authors' processing: Reference gene primer amplification in the assay estimated nucleated cell counts. Clones were sequenced by immunoSEQ multiplex PCR, and TCRdb holds only the in-frame ones, with some missing. Clone size and the V and J calls come from that table; the DNA yielded D and trimming. The sample comprises about 250,000 clones, 70% to 90% of which are singletons, and roughly 6% rests with the top ten. J lost 0 bases, V lost 6 bases, and 11 bases had no gene match. Germline values: CDR1 SQVTM, CDR2 ANQGSEA. The CDR3 runs to 18 residues. A Seattle source enrolled patients during active infection and followed them longitudinally.

Sequenced sample: peripheral blood. The sequence derives from a woman in her 30s with COVID-19, enrolled during active disease. The rearrangement links TRBV29-1 to TRBJ2-3, with TRBD2 matching 14 bases. The chain's CDR3 is CSVEGGLAGAPSTDTQYF. The CDR3 nucleotides are TGCAGCGTGGAGGGGGGACTAGCGGGGGCCCCTAGCACAGATACGCAGTATTTT.